This TCR beta chain came from a study of beta chain features in type 1 diabetes listed by TCRdb under 2018. Background for the entire study: No differences in mean age, gender distribution, total cell number or subset yield were found between patients and healthy donors. A total of 85 million to 140 million sorted cells were examined across all samples, and a strong correlation was observed between cell number per subset and RNA yield. In the study, recently diagnosed type 1 diabetes patients and matched healthy donors were compared on the TCRB repertoires of their sorted circulating CD4+ T cell subsets. Regulatory and stem cell-like memory subsets were obtained from only 8 patients and roughly eight healthy donors, while naive and central memory subsets were obtained from all 28 donors. On the study overall, not on this receptor specifically: Naive, central memory and regulatory TCRB repertoires appeared more similar among patients than among healthy donors. At VDJ recombination sites, type 1 diabetes patients had fewer insertions and more deleted nucleotides, which implies abnormalities in thymic rearrangement. Shorter templates might be favored by PCR, yet because patient and control samples were amplified and corrected together, any such skew would affect both groups equally. Type 1 diabetes patients showed a moderate but significant shortening of TCRB CDR3 length in all four CD4+ subsets. Because cDNA rather than genomic DNA was sequenced, highly expressing activated cells could have been over-represented, although no difference in activation and CD3 levels was found between groups. Because the HLA sub-analyses included only small numbers of individuals, any influence of HLA type on TCRB rearrangement was left unresolved.

All of the isolated RNA was reverse transcribed with the High Capacity cDNA Reverse Transcription Kit, so expressed TCRB transcripts were sequenced. Deep immunoSEQ sequencing was performed on naive, central memory and regulatory T cell samples, with an average of roughly 3.6 million total reads per sample. Sorted cells were lysed in RLT buffer and RNA was extracted with DNase-treated RNeasy Micro or Mini kits, depending on cell number. Each cell subset was processed separately to prevent cross-contamination, with patient and healthy donor samples processed together. TCRB sequences were amplified from cDNA with the immunoSEQ multiplex PCR, producing 87-bp fragments spanning the CDR3 region. Sequencing of the amplicons was performed on the Illumina HiSeq platform. Turning to the authors' computational methods: PCR bias was corrected computationally using synthetic template baselines, and reads within Hamming distance 2 were collapsed, with unmergeable singletons discarded. Reads were aligned against IMGT so that V, D and J genes, CDR3 length and insertions or deletions at six rearrangement sites could be assigned. Within each subset, clonotype counts were normalized to sorted cell number, after which true diversity and Gini coefficients were computed with the tcR R package. The overlap coefficient, calculated on TCRB nucleotide sequences, was used to measure repertoire sharing. As a proxy for the pre-selection repertoire, out-of-frame TCRB sequences from naive cells were analyzed. In its TCRdb copy, this immuneACCESS table keeps in-frame sequences only and misses some clones. Where compared with another copy, unresolved V genes explain less than half of these, and the others have no known cause. That table furnishes V, J and clone size, whereas the DNA furnished D and trimming. Within this sample are 860,000 or so clones, with roughly 16% of them counted one time only. 0.02% to 0.025% of the sample is held by the ten biggest clonotypes.

A single peripheral blood draw of approximately 100 mL on average was collected from each donor into heparinised tubes. A BD FACSAria II was used to sort naive, central memory, regulatory and stem cell-like memory CD4+ T cells with a panel that included CD45RO, CCR7, CD25, CD127, CD95 and CD27. Every sorted population had a purity above 95%. PBMCs were isolated immediately by Lymphoprep density gradient centrifugation and stained directly without culture. So that batch effects would be minimized, each experiment stained and sorted samples in pairs, pairing one healthy donor with one patient. On this clone: Which antigen it targets is not known. No much larger clone exists at a distance of one base, and base qualities are not known.

This receptor was obtained from a woman aged 18-29 years in good health. The sequencing input was naive CD4+ T cells from blood. The cell subset or site label for this specimen denotes: true naive CD4+ T cells.

In nucleotides, the sequence is TGCAGCGTTGTAGGCCTAAGGGCCAACGTCCTGACTTTC. Its translation reads: CSVVGLRANVLTF. The chain uses TRBV29-1 and TRBJ2-6; confidence is insufficient to name the D gene. Trimming at the junction amounts to 4 bases on V and 5 bases on J, and the germline ends lie 9 bases apart. From the cysteine through the phenylalanine, the CDR3 covers 13 amino acids. Only the CDR3 DNA is retained, 39 bases long and in frame from the first base. CDR1 SQVTM and CDR2 ANQGSEA were looked up in the germline V gene. The CDR3 plus the reference TRBV29-1 and TRBJ2-6 genes for the other parts give the full variable domain: SAVISQKPSRDICQRGTSLTIQCQVDSQVTMMFWYRQQPGQSLTLIATANQGSEATYESGFVIDKFPISRPNLTFSTLTVSNMSPEDSSIYLCSVVGLRANVLTFGAGSRLTVL.